The rows below give T cell receptor beta chains drawn from one sample of a study of T cell repertoires in cytomegalovirus infection. MiXCR, run by TCRdb on the reads, gives a single entry per CDR3 protein. Among approximately 340,000 distinct CDR3 sequences listed, 25% to 30% were seen once. Their antigen targets remain unknown. Material: cultured PBMCs, obtained from culture after CMV antigen stimulation. The receptors shown here come from a human donor in good health (CMV status not recorded). Some clones in this sample may be carry-over from other donors' samples. Each CDR3 is given with its conserved first and last residue. A D gene is named only where the DNA matches it firmly. The size entry is marked missing in some rows and otherwise reads once, few, many or a size class.

clone size	J gene	D gene	V gene	CDR3 DNA	CDR3 protein
.	TRBJ1-2	.	TRBV12-5	TGTGCTAGTGGTTTGCCCCTCGACGTCGACTATGGCTACACCTTC	CASGLPLDVDYGYTF
few	TRBJ1-5	.	TRBV6-1	TGTGCCAGCAGTAGGTGGCGGGATCAGCCCCAGCATTTT	CASSRWRDQPQHF
many	TRBJ1-4	.	TRBV7-2	TGTGCCAGCAGCTTAGGCTTGGGGGCAACTAATGAAAAACTGTTTTTT	CASSLGLGATNEKLFF
many	TRBJ2-6	.	TRBV7-8	TGTGCCAGCAGAGAAAAGCCAGGGGCTGGGGCCAACGTCCTGACTTTC	CASREKPGAGANVLTF
.	TRBJ2-7	TRBD1	TRBV7-3	TGTGCCAGCAGCCCAAGGGACAGGGGGTTGAACGAGCAGTACTTC	CASSPRDRGLNEQYF
.	TRBJ2-1	.	TRBV7-8	TGTGCCAGCAGGCCCTCAGGGGAATCCTACAATGAGCAGTTCTTC	CASRPSGESYNEQFF
.	TRBJ2-1	.	TRBV24-1	TGTGCCACCAGTGATACCACCGGGACCCGTTACAATGAGCAGTTCTTC	CATSDTTGTRYNEQFF
few	TRBJ2-7	TRBD2	TRBV6-1	TGTGCCAGCAGCTCCTCACTAGCGGGGCAAGACGAGCAGTACTTC	CASSSSLAGQDEQYF
.	TRBJ2-1	TRBD2	TRBV11-2	TGTGCCAGCAGCTTAGAGGGGACTAGCGGGAGGTGGAAGGATGAGCAGTTCTTC	CASSLEGTSGRWKDEQFF
many	TRBJ1-3	.	TRBV20-1	TGCAGTGCTAGAGGCAGACTTACTCCTGGAAACACCATATATTTT	CSARGRLTPGNTIYF
.	TRBJ2-1	.	TRBV6-1	TGTGCCAGCAGCCCCGGGACTTACAATGAGCAGTTCTTC	CASSPGTYNEQFF
.	TRBJ2-2	.	TRBV24-1	TGTGCCACCAGTGATATGCCTTGGGGGGGGCGTGACACCGGGGAGCTGTTTTTT	CATSDMPWGGRDTGELFF
few	TRBJ2-7	.	TRBV2	TGTGCCAGCAACCCGGGGGACAGCTTCTACGAGCAGTACTTC	CASNPGDSFYEQYF
.	TRBJ2-2	TRBD2	TRBV7-6	TGTGCCAGCAGCCTGCAGCGGGGGAACACCGGGGAGCTGTTTTTT	CASSLQRGNTGELFF
few	TRBJ1-1	.	TRBV6-6	TGTGCCAGCAGTTACTCGATATATCGCAAAGAGAACACTGAAGCTTTCTTT	CASSYSIYRKENTEAFF
.	TRBJ2-6	.	TRBV29-1	TGCAGCGTTGTTCTCACCTCTGGGGCCAACGTCCTGACTTTC	CSVVLTSGANVLTF
.	TRBJ2-7	.	TRBV7-9	TGTGCCAGCAGCTTACGGGGTGCGGGGGCCGACGAGCAGTACTTC	CASSLRGAGADEQYF
.	TRBJ1-2	.	TRBV5-6	TGTGCCAGCAGCCCTGGAGGGAGAGACTATGGCTACACCTTC	CASSPGGRDYGYTF
.	TRBJ2-1	TRBD2	TRBV9	TGTGCCAGCAGCCTAGCGGGAGGGTCCGATGAGCAGTTCTTC	CASSLAGGSDEQFF
few	TRBJ1-2	TRBD1	TRBV27	TGTGCCACCTTCAGTCCCGGGACAGGTTTTGGTGGCTACACCTTC	CATFSPGTGFGGYTF
.	TRBJ2-3	.	TRBV25-1	TGTGCCAGCAGTGACCCCGGGACCAGCACAGATACGCAGTATTTT	CASSDPGTSTDTQYF
few	TRBJ2-1	TRBD2	TRBV4-2	TGTGCCAGCAGCCAAGGATTAGCGGGAGGGCCGGGAGATGAGCAGTTCTTC	CASSQGLAGGPGDEQFF
.	TRBJ1-2	TRBD1	TRBV6-1	TGTGCCAGCAGCCTAGGACAGGGAGCGTACCCTAACTATGGCTACACCTTC	CASSLGQGAYPNYGYTF
.	TRBJ1-1	.	TRBV27	TGTGCCAGCACCTCCCGCCGGGGTGAAGCTTTCTTT	CASTSRRGEAFF
.	TRBJ1-1	.	TRBV6-2/TRBV6-3	TGTGCCAGCAGCATCAGGGAGAACACTGAAGCTTTCTTT	CASSIRENTEAFF
.	TRBJ1-1	TRBD1	TRBV10-3	TGTGCCATCAGTTCAGGGACAGTGAACACTGAAGCTTTCTTT	CAISSGTVNTEAFF
.	TRBJ2-1	.	TRBV24-1	TGTGCCACCAGTCGGTACCCCTACACTGAGCAGTTCTTC	CATSRYPYTEQFF
many	TRBJ2-3	.	TRBV12-3/TRBV12-4	TGTGCCAGCAGTGCCCATGGGGGGGGGCTTTTGGATACGCAGTATTTT	CASSAHGGGLLDTQYF
.	TRBJ2-3	TRBD2	TRBV19	TGTGCCAGTAGTGCCCTAGCGGGGTCGCAGTATTTT	CASSALAGSQYF
few	TRBJ1-1	.	TRBV5-4	TGTGCCAGCCAAAAGAACACTGAAGCTTTCTTT	CASQKNTEAFF
.	TRBJ1-2	.	TRBV5-1	TGCGCCAGCAGCTTGGACATCAATCCAGGGGACGGCTACACCTTC	CASSLDINPGDGYTF
few	TRBJ2-3	.	TRBV19	TGTGCCAGTAGTCCTCAGGGGAACACAGATACGCAGTATTTT	CASSPQGNTDTQYF
few	TRBJ2-3	.	TRBV7-3	TGTGCCAGCAGCCCCCAGGGCGGCCAGCCAGATACGCAGTATTTT	CASSPQGGQPDTQYF
once	TRBJ1-6	.	TRBV20-1	TGCAGTGCTAGAGGCACAGGTCCCCGGGATTCACCCCTCCACTTT	CSARGTGPRDSPLHF
few	TRBJ2-3	TRBD2	TRBV7-9	TGTGCCAGCACCGAGGGTAGCGGGAGAAGCACAGATACGCAGTATTTT	CASTEGSGRSTDTQYF
once	TRBJ2-7	TRBD2	TRBV20-1	TGCAGTGCTAGACTAGCGGGGAGCTCCTACGAGCAGTACTTC	CSARLAGSSYEQYF